This is a list of T cell receptor beta chains from one sample in a study of regulatory T cells in long-lasting Graves disease. MiXCR, run by TCRdb on the multiplex PCR reads, gives a single entry per CDR3 protein. This sample carries 650,000 to 850,000 distinct CDR3 sequences, about 30% of them seen once, and the ten largest clones take around 42%. The sample in question was peripheral blood mononuclear cells (PBMCs), obtained when the disease was refractory, from a patient treated with antithyroid drugs. The receptors originated from a female donor with Graves disease. CDR3s include the opening cysteine and the closing phenylalanine or tryptophan. Each record gives: clone size, J gene, D gene, V gene, CDR3 protein, CDR3 DNA. D genes are given only for firm matches. Expanded clones are given a class, and other clones once, few, many or no size at all.

abundance: few
j_gene: TRBJ1-2
d_gene: NA
v_gene: TRBV30
CDR3aa: CAWGGTVHNGYTF
CDR3nt: TGTGCCTGGGGAGGGACGGTGCATAATGGCTACACCTTC

abundance: few
j_gene: TRBJ1-1
d_gene: NA
v_gene: TRBV27
CDR3aa: CASSHGPVNTEAFF
CDR3nt: TGTGCCAGCAGTCACGGACCTGTGAACACTGAAGCTTTCTTT

abundance: few
j_gene: TRBJ1-1
d_gene: NA
v_gene: TRBV12-3/TRBV12-4
CDR3aa: CASSEKQVLTEAFF
CDR3nt: TGTGCCAGCAGTGAAAAACAGGTTCTCACTGAAGCTTTCTTT

abundance: many
j_gene: TRBJ2-2
d_gene: NA
v_gene: TRBV12-3/TRBV12-4
CDR3aa: CASSPYRQPNTGELFF
CDR3nt: TGTGCCAGCAGTCCATACCGACAACCGAACACCGGGGAGCTGTTTTTT

abundance: NA
j_gene: TRBJ1-6
d_gene: TRBD1
v_gene: TRBV7-6
CDR3aa: CASSLGRDRGNSPLHF
CDR3nt: TGTGCCAGCAGCTTAGGGCGCGACAGGGGTAATTCACCCCTCCACTTT

abundance: many
j_gene: TRBJ1-5
d_gene: NA
v_gene: TRBV28
CDR3aa: CASSLDSPPPQHF
CDR3nt: TGTGCCAGCAGTTTGGACAGTCCTCCGCCCCAGCATTTT

abundance: few
j_gene: TRBJ1-4
d_gene: NA
v_gene: TRBV7-9
CDR3aa: CASSLEQSNEKLFF
CDR3nt: TGTGCCAGCAGCTTAGAACAGAGTAATGAAAAACTGTTTTTT

abundance: NA
j_gene: TRBJ1-5
d_gene: NA
v_gene: TRBV19
CDR3aa: CASSIGIHSNQPQHF
CDR3nt: TGTGCCAGTAGTATAGGCATCCATAGCAATCAGCCCCAGCATTTT

abundance: few
j_gene: TRBJ2-7
d_gene: TRBD2
v_gene: TRBV30
CDR3aa: CAWSLGGSIYEQYF
CDR3nt: TGTGCCTGGAGTCTGGGAGGGAGTATCTACGAGCAGTACTTC

abundance: few
j_gene: TRBJ2-7
d_gene: NA
v_gene: TRBV20-1
CDR3aa: CSTGSYEQYF
CDR3nt: TGCAGTACGGGAAGCTACGAGCAGTACTTC

abundance: NA
j_gene: TRBJ2-7
d_gene: NA
v_gene: TRBV20-1
CDR3aa: CSAHREPYEQYF
CDR3nt: TGCAGTGCCCACCGAGAGCCCTACGAGCAGTACTTC

abundance: NA
j_gene: TRBJ1-5
d_gene: TRBD1
v_gene: TRBV2
CDR3aa: CASRRSTGDNQPQHF
CDR3nt: TGTGCCAGCAGGAGGTCGACAGGGGACAATCAGCCCCAGCATTTT

abundance: many
j_gene: TRBJ1-1
d_gene: NA
v_gene: TRBV20-1
CDR3aa: CSAPENTEAFF
CDR3nt: TGCAGTGCTCCCGAGAACACTGAAGCTTTCTTT

abundance: many
j_gene: TRBJ1-1
d_gene: TRBD1
v_gene: TRBV12-3/TRBV12-4
CDR3aa: CASSFPWTGDTEAFF
CDR3nt: TGTGCCAGCAGTTTCCCCTGGACAGGGGATACTGAAGCTTTCTTT

abundance: NA
j_gene: TRBJ2-7
d_gene: TRBD1
v_gene: TRBV7-9
CDR3aa: CASSPRDRGPLIEQYF
CDR3nt: TGTGCCAGCAGCCCTCGGGACAGGGGGCCATTGATCGAGCAGTACTTC

abundance: NA
j_gene: TRBJ2-7
d_gene: TRBD2
v_gene: TRBV29-1
CDR3aa: CSVERAGVYEQYF
CDR3nt: TGCAGCGTTGAACGAGCGGGAGTCTACGAGCAGTACTTC

abundance: once
j_gene: TRBJ2-7
d_gene: TRBD2
v_gene: TRBV20-1
CDR3aa: CSASPAGGLSYEQYF
CDR3nt: TGCAGTGCTAGTCCAGCGGGAGGTCTCTCCTACGAGCAGTACTTC

abundance: NA
j_gene: TRBJ1-5
d_gene: NA
v_gene: TRBV7-3
CDR3aa: CASSDTGGPQHF
CDR3nt: TGTGCCAGCAGCGACACCGGGGGGCCCCAGCATTTT

abundance: few
j_gene: TRBJ1-2
d_gene: TRBD1
v_gene: TRBV20-1
CDR3aa: CSAREGQNYGYTF
CDR3nt: TGCAGTGCTAGAGAGGGACAGAACTATGGCTACACCTTC

abundance: NA
j_gene: TRBJ1-6
d_gene: NA
v_gene: TRBV3-1
CDR3aa: CASTGGTENSPLHF
CDR3nt: TGTGCCAGCACGGGAGGGACCGAGAATTCACCCCTCCACTTT

abundance: NA
j_gene: TRBJ1-5
d_gene: TRBD1
v_gene: TRBV27
CDR3aa: CASSFRDRVLRNQPQHF
CDR3nt: TGTGCCAGCAGTTTCCGGGACAGGGTCCTGCGCAATCAGCCCCAGCATTTT

abundance: NA
j_gene: TRBJ2-5
d_gene: NA
v_gene: TRBV20-1
CDR3aa: CSARVSGQNQETQYF
CDR3nt: TGCAGTGCTAGAGTGTCTGGACAGAACCAAGAGACCCAGTACTTC

abundance: NA
j_gene: TRBJ1-5
d_gene: NA
v_gene: TRBV6-1
CDR3aa: CASSEGAGVQDQPQHF
CDR3nt: TGTGCCAGCAGTGAAGGGGCAGGGGTTCAGGATCAGCCCCAGCATTTT

abundance: NA
j_gene: TRBJ2-2
d_gene: TRBD2
v_gene: TRBV27
CDR3aa: CASSPKLAGGPETGELFF
CDR3nt: TGTGCCAGCAGTCCAAAATTAGCGGGAGGGCCGGAAACCGGGGAGCTTTTTTTT

abundance: NA
j_gene: TRBJ2-7
d_gene: NA
v_gene: TRBV19
CDR3aa: CASSHSGNEQYF
CDR3nt: TGTGCCAGTAGCCACAGCGGTAACGAGCAGTACTTC

abundance: NA
j_gene: TRBJ1-1
d_gene: NA
v_gene: TRBV20-1
CDR3aa: CSAPLKNGLNTEAFF
CDR3nt: TGCAGTGCCCCGCTTAAGAACGGGTTGAACACTGAAGCTTTCTTT

abundance: NA
j_gene: TRBJ2-2
d_gene: NA
v_gene: TRBV5-1
CDR3aa: CASSLVSSEAGELFF
CDR3nt: TGCGCCAGCAGCTTGGTTTCTAGCGAGGCCGGGGAGCTGTTTTTT

abundance: NA
j_gene: TRBJ1-6
d_gene: NA
v_gene: TRBV6-1
CDR3aa: CASNFITPAGDSPLHF
CDR3nt: TGTGCCAGCAATTTCATTACGCCGGCGGGAGATTCACCCCTCCACTTT

abundance: NA
j_gene: TRBJ1-5
d_gene: NA
v_gene: TRBV2
CDR3aa: CASKDTPGQPQHF
CDR3nt: TGTGCCAGCAAGGACACCCCCGGTCAGCCCCAGCATTTT

abundance: few
j_gene: TRBJ1-1
d_gene: NA
v_gene: TRBV7-9
CDR3aa: CASSLGSGQTEAFF
CDR3nt: TGTGCCAGCAGCTTAGGTTCAGGGCAGACTGAAGCTTTCTTT

abundance: many
j_gene: TRBJ1-2
d_gene: TRBD1
v_gene: TRBV6-1
CDR3aa: CASSRPGQGAEDGYTF
CDR3nt: TGTGCCAGCAGTAGGCCGGGACAGGGGGCAGAGGATGGCTACACCTTC

abundance: few
j_gene: TRBJ2-4
d_gene: NA
v_gene: TRBV11-1
CDR3aa: CASSRRGQQGGKNIQYF
CDR3nt: TGTGCCAGCAGTCGTAGGGGCCAACAGGGAGGGAAAAACATTCAGTACTTC

abundance: NA
j_gene: TRBJ2-5
d_gene: TRBD2
v_gene: TRBV13
CDR3aa: CASSLRGIGLAGETQYF
CDR3nt: TGTGCCAGCAGCTTAAGGGGGATCGGACTAGCGGGAGAGACCCAGTACTTC

abundance: NA
j_gene: TRBJ2-1
d_gene: NA
v_gene: TRBV6-2/TRBV6-3
CDR3aa: CASPKRGDEQFF
CDR3nt: TGCGCCAGCCCGAAGAGGGGGGATGAGCAGTTCTTC

abundance: many
j_gene: TRBJ1-2
d_gene: NA
v_gene: TRBV28
CDR3aa: CASSFLRGGEDGYTF
CDR3nt: TGTGCCAGCAGTTTCCTCCGGGGGGGAGAAGATGGCTACACCTTC

abundance: few
j_gene: TRBJ2-7
d_gene: NA
v_gene: TRBV6-1
CDR3aa: CASDTGLVEQYF
CDR3nt: TGTGCCAGCGATACAGGGCTCGTCGAGCAGTACTTC